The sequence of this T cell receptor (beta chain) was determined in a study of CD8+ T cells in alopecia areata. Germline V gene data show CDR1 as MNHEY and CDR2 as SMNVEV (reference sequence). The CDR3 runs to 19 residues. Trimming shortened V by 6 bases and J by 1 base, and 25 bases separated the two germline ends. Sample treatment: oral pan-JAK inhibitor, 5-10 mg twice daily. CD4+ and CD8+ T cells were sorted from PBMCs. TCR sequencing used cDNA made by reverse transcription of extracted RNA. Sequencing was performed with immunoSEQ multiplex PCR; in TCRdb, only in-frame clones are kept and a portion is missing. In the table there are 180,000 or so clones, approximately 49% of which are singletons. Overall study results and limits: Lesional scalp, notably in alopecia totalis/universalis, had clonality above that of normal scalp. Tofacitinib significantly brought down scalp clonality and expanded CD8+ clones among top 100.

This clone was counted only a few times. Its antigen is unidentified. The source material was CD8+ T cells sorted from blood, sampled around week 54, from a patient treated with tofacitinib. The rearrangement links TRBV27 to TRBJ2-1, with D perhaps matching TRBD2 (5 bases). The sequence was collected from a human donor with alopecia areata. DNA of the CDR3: TGTGCCAGCAGCCCATTCAATGTGGGTGAGGGATTGTCCTACAATGAGCAGTTCTTC. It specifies CASSPFNVGEGLSYNEQFF.